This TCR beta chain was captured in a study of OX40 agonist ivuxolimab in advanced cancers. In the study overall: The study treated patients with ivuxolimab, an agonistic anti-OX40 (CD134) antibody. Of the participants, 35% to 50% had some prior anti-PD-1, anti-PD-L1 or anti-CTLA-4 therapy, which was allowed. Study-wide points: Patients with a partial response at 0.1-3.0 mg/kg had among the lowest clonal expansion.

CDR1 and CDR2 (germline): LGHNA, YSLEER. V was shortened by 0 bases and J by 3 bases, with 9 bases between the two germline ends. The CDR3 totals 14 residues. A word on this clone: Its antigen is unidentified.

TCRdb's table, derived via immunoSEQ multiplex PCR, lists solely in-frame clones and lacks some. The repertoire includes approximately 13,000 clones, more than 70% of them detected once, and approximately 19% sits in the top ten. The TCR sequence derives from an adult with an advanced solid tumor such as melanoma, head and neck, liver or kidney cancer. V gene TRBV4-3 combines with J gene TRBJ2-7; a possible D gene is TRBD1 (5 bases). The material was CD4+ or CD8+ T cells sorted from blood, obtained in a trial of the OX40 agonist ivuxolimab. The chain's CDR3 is CASSQDYRYYEQYF. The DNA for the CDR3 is TGCGCCAGCAGCCAAGATTACAGGTACTACGAGCAGTACTTC.